Listed below are T cell receptor beta chains from one sample, sequenced in a study of OX40 agonist ivuxolimab in advanced cancers. Libraries were prepared by immunoSEQ multiplex PCR; TCRdb keeps only in-frame clonotypes and omits some of them. This table holds around 62,000 clones, more than 75% found once. The specimen was CD4+ or CD8+ T cells sorted from blood, collected in a trial of the OX40 agonist ivuxolimab. The receptors derive from an adult with an advanced solid tumor such as melanoma, head and neck, liver or kidney cancer. The CDR3 runs from the conserved cysteine through the conserved F or W. The D gene is left open where the match is weak. Only some rows state a clone size, as once, few, many or a class for expanded clones.

d_gene: .; j_gene: TRBJ1-2; v_gene: TRBV7-2; abundance: .; CDR3aa: CASSLDMRYGYTF; CDR3nt: TGTGCCAGCAGCTTGGATATGCGGTATGGCTACACCTTC
d_gene: TRBD2; j_gene: TRBJ2-2; v_gene: TRBV9; abundance: .; CDR3aa: CASSVAGSRGDTGELFF; CDR3nt: TGTGCCAGCAGCGTAGCTGGGTCGCGGGGGGACACCGGGGAGCTGTTTTTT
d_gene: .; j_gene: TRBJ1-1; v_gene: TRBV7-3; abundance: .; CDR3aa: CASSLLGVLNTEAFF; CDR3nt: TGTGCCAGCAGCCTCCTGGGGGTCTTGAACACTGAAGCTTTCTTT
d_gene: .; j_gene: TRBJ2-7; v_gene: TRBV5-1; abundance: few; CDR3aa: CASSLSAGPSYEQYF; CDR3nt: TGCGCCAGCAGCTTGTCGGCAGGGCCCTCCTACGAGCAGTACTTC
d_gene: .; j_gene: TRBJ1-6; v_gene: TRBV9; abundance: .; CDR3aa: CASSESTGPPLHF; CDR3nt: TGTGCCAGCAGCGAGTCGACCGGGCCACCCCTCCACTTT
d_gene: .; j_gene: TRBJ1-2; v_gene: TRBV6-6; abundance: once; CDR3aa: CASRQRNRDTYGYTF; CDR3nt: TGTGCCAGCAGGCAGAGGAACAGGGACACCTATGGCTACACCTTC
d_gene: .; j_gene: TRBJ1-6; v_gene: TRBV9; abundance: .; CDR3aa: CASSSRGGDRYSPLHF; CDR3nt: TGTGCCAGCAGCTCGCGGGGGGGAGATCGCTACTCACCCCTCCACTTT
d_gene: .; j_gene: TRBJ1-3; v_gene: TRBV7-9; abundance: once; CDR3aa: CASSIPEGQGRNTIYF; CDR3nt: TGTGCCAGCAGCATCCCTGAGGGGCAAGGCAGAAACACCATATATTTT
d_gene: .; j_gene: TRBJ2-7; v_gene: TRBV6-5; abundance: .; CDR3aa: CASSPRGGGSYEQYF; CDR3nt: TGTGCCAGCAGTCCCCGTGGCGGCGGGTCCTACGAGCAGTACTTC
d_gene: .; j_gene: TRBJ1-2; v_gene: TRBV5-4; abundance: .; CDR3aa: CASSLALTGYGYTF; CDR3nt: TGTGCCAGCAGCTTGGCGCTAACAGGGTATGGCTACACCTTC
d_gene: .; j_gene: TRBJ1-5; v_gene: TRBV18; abundance: once; CDR3aa: CASSPGRDQPQHF; CDR3nt: TGTGCCAGCTCACCGGGACGAGATCAGCCCCAGCATTTT
d_gene: TRBD1; j_gene: TRBJ1-2; v_gene: TRBV5-1; abundance: .; CDR3aa: CASSDGTANYGYTF; CDR3nt: TGCGCCAGCAGCGACGGGACAGCCAACTATGGCTACACCTTC
d_gene: TRBD2; j_gene: TRBJ2-1; v_gene: TRBV29-1; abundance: .; CDR3aa: CSVEGWRGGRDEQFF; CDR3nt: TGCAGCGTGGAAGGGTGGCGGGGGGGCCGGGATGAGCAGTTCTTC
d_gene: TRBD1; j_gene: TRBJ2-7; v_gene: TRBV6-5; abundance: few; CDR3aa: CASSSGQGIYEQYF; CDR3nt: TGTGCCAGCAGTTCAGGACAGGGAATCTACGAGCAGTACTTC
d_gene: .; j_gene: TRBJ2-3; v_gene: TRBV12-5; abundance: .; CDR3aa: CASGIRQATSTDTQYF; CDR3nt: TGTGCTAGTGGTATACGACAGGCCACTAGCACAGATACGCAGTATTTT
d_gene: TRBD1; j_gene: TRBJ2-6; v_gene: TRBV6-4; abundance: once; CDR3aa: CASSDRGLASGANVLTF; CDR3nt: TGTGCCAGCAGTGACAGGGGGCTGGCTTCTGGGGCCAACGTCCTGACTTTC
d_gene: TRBD2; j_gene: TRBJ2-7; v_gene: TRBV19; abundance: .; CDR3aa: CASSIDSGGTSYEQYF; CDR3nt: TGTGCCAGTAGTATAGACAGCGGGGGGACCTCCTACGAGCAGTACTTC